These 31 T cell receptor beta chains came from one sample sequenced in a study of blood T cell repertoires in COVID-19. The method was immunoSEQ multiplex PCR; TCRdb's version includes in-frame clones alone and lacks a portion of them. The sample holds approximately 200,000 clones; about nine tenths are singletons and the top ten take roughly 4.1%. The material sequenced was peripheral blood. The receptor set was obtained from a man aged 45-60 years with acute or convalescent COVID-19.

This chain connects TRBV7-9 to TRBJ1-2; 7 bases fit TRBD1. With V trimmed by 5 bases and J by 8 bases, 8 bases remained unmatched. The CDR3 spans 13 residues. Per the germline V gene, CDR1 is SEHNR and CDR2 is FQNEAQ (reference sequence). The CDR3 sequence is CASSRGQNEGYTF. The CDR3 DNA follows: TGTGCCAGCAGCCGGGGACAGAACGAGGGCTACACCTTC.

V usage is TRBV11-1 and J usage is TRBJ1-6; D is uncertain. Trimming left V 3 bases short and J 13 bases short, with 16 bases between. This CDR3 comprises 14 residues. In germline, CDR1 is SGHAT, CDR2 FQDESV (reference sequence). The CDR3 sequence is CASSFTDIGGPLHF. DNA of the CDR3: TGTGCCAGCAGCTTTACCGACATAGGAGGCCCCCTCCACTTT.

The gene calls are TRBV3-1 (or the pseudogene TRBV3-2) and TRBJ1-6; tentatively, D is TRBD1 (6 bases). Germline CDR1 and CDR2: LGHDT and YNNKEL (reference sequence). CDR3 length: 13 residues. Deletions cut 4 bases from V and 8 bases from J, with 9 bases between. The CDR3: CASSPHRDSPLHF. CDR3 in DNA: TGTGCCAGCAGCCCTCACAGGGATTCACCCCTCCACTTT.

This chain connects TRBV9 to TRBJ2-2, with D unclear. The V and J ends lost 7 bases and 1 base respectively, with 8 bases between them. CDR1 and CDR2 from the germline V gene are SGDLS and YYNGEE. The CDR3 runs 13 residues. CDR3 nucleotide sequence: TGTGCCAGCTCGGCAGGGAACACCGGGGAGCTGTTTTTT. The encoded protein is CASSAGNTGELFF.

The CDR3 coding sequence is TGTGCCAGCAGCTTAGAAAGGGGGACTGAAGCTTTCTTT. Its translation: CASSLERGTEAFF. The chain links TRBV11-2 to TRBJ1-1, with D perhaps matching TRBD1 (6 bases). The CDR3 is 13 residues long. V was trimmed by 0 bases and J by 5 bases, leaving 7 bases between them. Germline loops: CDR1 SGHAT, CDR2 FQNNGV.

V usage is TRBV9 and J usage is TRBJ1-4; the D gene is possibly TRBD1 (5 bases). The V gene's germline CDR1 is SGDLS and CDR2 YYNGEE. The CDR3 is 14 amino acids. Trimming took off 0 bases at V and 10 bases at J, with 13 bases between the two ends. The CDR3 loop is CASSVGQGTAKLFF. The DNA of the CDR3 is TGTGCCAGCAGCGTAGGGCAGGGTACGGCAAAACTGTTTTTT.

This clone is a singleton in its sample. The chain uses TRBV5-1 and TRBJ1-1; perhaps TRBD1 as D (6 bases). Trimming shortened V by 0 bases and J by 7 bases, and 13 bases separated the two germline ends. CDR3 size: 14 residues. The germline gives CDR1 SGHRS, CDR2 YFSETQ. Here the CDR3 reads CASSLAPDSDEAFF. Here the CDR3 DNA reads TGCGCCAGCAGCTTGGCCCCGGACAGCGATGAAGCTTTCTTT. Full variable domain (rest looked up from reference TRBV5-1 and TRBJ1-1): KAGVTQTPRYLIKTRGQQVTLSCSPISGHRSVSWYQQTPGQGLQFLFEYFSETQRNKGNFPGRFSGRQFSNSRSEMNVSTLELGDSALYLCASSLAPDSDEAFFGQGTRLTVV.

The chain recombines TRBV6-6 with TRBJ2-5; TRBD2 matches at 7 bases. Germline V gene lookup returns CDR1 MNHNY and CDR2 SVGAGI (reference sequence). With V trimmed by 2 bases and J by 5 bases, 8 bases remained unmatched. The CDR3 is made up of 15 amino acids. CDR3 nucleotides: TGTGCCAGCAGTTACCCGACTAGCCGGGGGGAGACCCAGTACTTC. Encoded protein: CASSYPTSRGETQYF.

This chain links TRBV27 with TRBJ1-2; the D gene is possibly TRBD1 (5 bases). CDR3 length: 14 amino acids. Per germline, CDR1 MNHEY and CDR2 SMNVEV (reference sequence). The ends were cut back, 0 bases at V and 8 bases at J, with 13 bases in the middle. CDR3 residues: CASSLSRQGDGYTF. DNA for the CDR3: TGTGCCAGCAGTTTATCGCGGCAGGGTGACGGCTACACCTTC.

This clone was detected once. The chain joins TRBV20-1 to TRBJ2-1; D may be TRBD2 (7 bases). In germline, CDR1 is DFQATT, CDR2 SNEGSKA (reference sequence). Between the trimmed V and J ends, which lost 3 bases and 9 bases, there was a span of 18 bases. The CDR3 is made up of 14 amino acids. CDR3 in amino acids: CSASLVGGAGEQFF. Here the CDR3 DNA reads TGCAGTGCTAGTCTTGTGGGGGGGGCTGGTGAGCAGTTCTTC.

The genes are TRBV3-1 (or the pseudogene TRBV3-2) and TRBJ1-2; 7 bases are shared with TRBD1. CDR3 length equals 15 residues. Per the germline V gene, CDR1 is LGHDT and CDR2 is YNNKEL (reference sequence). J lost 4 bases, V lost 2 bases, and 7 bases had no gene match. The CDR3 loop is CASSQTLGDSYGYTF. CDR3 bases: TGTGCCAGCAGCCAAACTCTTGGGGACAGCTATGGCTACACCTTC.

CDR3 DNA sequence: TGTGCCAGCAGCTCAGGGGACCTCTCTGGAAACACCATATATTTT. Its protein product is CASSSGDLSGNTIYF. V usage is TRBV7-9 and J usage is TRBJ1-3, with D maybe TRBD1 (6 bases). CDR1 and CDR2 (germline): SEHNR, FQNEAQ (reference sequence). Trimming cost V 4 bases and J 0 bases, with 10 bases left between them. This CDR3 has 15 amino acids.

The V gene is TRBV5-1, the J gene TRBJ1-1; D is ambiguous. V shed 3 bases and J shed 1 base, with 16 bases lying between them. This CDR3 is built from 16 residues. Germline V gene data show CDR1 as SGHRS and CDR2 as YFSETQ. This CDR3 reads CASSYRSSEANTEAFF. As DNA, the CDR3 is TGCGCCAGCAGCTACCGGTCCAGTGAGGCGAACACTGAAGCTTTCTTT.

This chain joins TRBV7-9 and TRBJ1-5; D is uncertain. CDR1 and CDR2 from the germline V gene are SEHNR and FQNEAQ (reference sequence). V was pared by 3 bases and J by 7 bases, with 13 bases between. The CDR3 loop spans 14 amino acids. Here the CDR3 reads CASSFDKVGQPQHF. The CDR3 nucleotides read TGTGCCAGCAGCTTCGACAAGGTGGGCCAGCCCCAGCATTTT.

V gene TRBV27 combines with J gene TRBJ2-7; 11 bases match TRBD2. CDR1 MNHEY and CDR2 SMNVEV come from the germline V gene (reference sequence). Losses at the gene ends were 5 bases for V and 0 bases for J; bases not matched to a gene: 15. The CDR3 is made up of 19 amino acids. CDR3 loop: CASSIRGTSGILSSYEQYF. The CDR3 bases are TGTGCCAGCAGTATTAGAGGGACTAGCGGAATACTAAGCTCCTACGAGCAGTACTTC.

This clone was counted a few times. This sequence joins TRBV6-5 and TRBJ2-3, with TRBD2 as a possible D gene (5 bases). V lost 7 bases to trimming and J lost 7 bases, with 9 bases between them. CDR1 is MNHEY, CDR2 SVGAGI, per germline. There are 11 residues in the CDR3. CDR3 in amino acids: CASTTGNTQYF. The CDR3 DNA sequence: TGTGCCAGCACCACGGGGAATACGCAGTATTTT.

This clone was picked up one time. The J gene is TRBJ2-5, the V gene TRBV11-2; tentatively, D is TRBD1 (6 bases). The germline V gene has CDR1 SGHAT and CDR2 FQNNGV. The CDR3 spans 16 residues. V was cut by 1 base and J by 2 bases, with 14 bases left in between. The CDR3: CASSLVPGQQQETQYF. As DNA, the CDR3 is TGTGCCAGCAGCTTAGTCCCCGGACAGCAACAAGAGACCCAGTACTTC.

The chain combines TRBV19 with TRBJ1-1; D not resolved. This CDR3 is 15 amino acids long. Germline V CDR1 and CDR2: LNHDA, SQIVND (reference sequence). Trimming cost V 1 base and J 7 bases, with 16 bases left between them. The chain's CDR3 is CASSIGGAGEREAFF. CDR3 nucleotide sequence: TGTGCCAGTAGTATAGGAGGAGCGGGAGAACGTGAAGCTTTCTTT.

This rearrangement joins TRBV5-5 to TRBJ1-2; D ambiguous. Trimming stripped 5 bases from V and 0 bases from J, with 5 bases between. Looked up from germline, CDR1 is SGHKS and CDR2 is YYEKEE (reference sequence). CDR3 length: 12 amino acids. The CDR3 loop reads CASSTANYGYTF. CDR3 in DNA: TGTGCCAGCAGTACAGCTAACTATGGCTACACCTTC.

The gene calls are TRBV10-2 and TRBJ2-2, with a possible D match to TRBD1 (6 bases). This CDR3 spans 15 amino acids. V was cut by 6 bases and J by 4 bases, with 15 bases left in between. Germline V CDR1 and CDR2: WSHSY, SAAADI. The CDR3 protein is CASSEQGFRTGELFF. The CDR3 bases are TGCGCCAGCAGCGAACAGGGATTCCGCACCGGGGAGCTGTTTTTT.

The gene calls are TRBV7-8 and TRBJ1-2; D unclear. Germline CDR1 SGHVS, CDR2 FQNEAQ. The CDR3 consists of 13 residues. V was pared by 5 bases and J by 2 bases, with 9 bases between. This chain's CDR3 is CASSVTENYGYTF. In DNA form, the CDR3 reads TGTGCCAGCAGCGTCACAGAGAACTATGGCTACACCTTC.

Worth noting for this clone: One end of the junction is discordant with germline, which a read error may explain. This rearrangement joins TRBV30 to TRBJ2-7, with 12 bases identical to TRBD1. Germline CDR1 reads GTSNPN; CDR2 reads SVGIG (reference sequence). The CDR3 contains 13 residues. This chain's CDR3 is CAWSFRDRGRPRF. CDR3 sequence (DNA): TGTGCCTGGAGTTTCCGGGACAGGGGGCGCCCCAGGTTC.

J is TRBJ1-1 and V is TRBV5-1; TRBD1 might be the D (5 bases). Germline CDR1 SGHRS, CDR2 YFSETQ. V dropped 0 bases and J dropped 1 base, with 10 bases sitting between them. The CDR3 sequence is 15 residues long. CDR3 region: CASSLGGQGNTEAFF. The CDR3 DNA reads TGCGCCAGCAGCTTGGGAGGCCAGGGGAACACTGAAGCTTTCTTT. Using reference TRBV5-1 and TRBJ1-1 for the parts outside the CDR3, the full variable domain is KAGVTQTPRYLIKTRGQQVTLSCSPISGHRSVSWYQQTPGQGLQFLFEYFSETQRNKGNFPGRFSGRQFSNSRSEMNVSTLELGDSALYLCASSLGGQGNTEAFFGQGTRLTVV.

The rearrangement uses TRBV19 and TRBJ2-2; TRBD1 matches at 10 bases. Germline V gene sequence: CDR1 LNHDA, CDR2 SQIVND (reference sequence). The CDR3 spans 15 residues. Unmatched junction bases numbered 5, after V lost 7 bases and J lost 3 bases. The CDR3 DNA is TGTGCCAGTATTTTGGACAGGGGGTACACCGGGGAGCTGTTTTTT. Its translation: CASILDRGYTGELFF. The whole variable domain, filled in from reference TRBV19 and TRBJ2-2, reads DGGITQSPKYLFRKEGQNVTLSCEQNLNHDAMYWYRQDPGQGLRLIYYSQIVNDFQKGDIAEGYSVSREKKESFPLTVTSAQKNPTAFYLCASILDRGYTGELFFGEGSRLTVL.

This chain uses TRBV10-2 with TRBJ1-4; D is unresolved. Trimming cost V 6 bases and J 0 bases, with 11 bases left between them. The CDR3 totals 15 residues. The germline V gene has CDR1 WSHSY and CDR2 SAAADI. For the CDR3, the DNA is TGCGCCAGCAGCGACCCTAGTCCAACTAATGAAAAACTGTTTTTT. This encodes CASSDPSPTNEKLFF.

This chain connects TRBV27 to TRBJ2-3; 10 bases map to TRBD2. Germline V lookup: CDR1 MNHEY, CDR2 SMNVEV (reference sequence). This CDR3 has 18 amino acids. Trimming took 6 bases from V and 6 from J; bases not matched to a gene: 18. The CDR3 here is CASSGAGGPRGPGDTQYF. CDR3 in DNA: TGTGCCAGCAGCGGAGCGGGGGGGCCCCGTGGACCCGGTGATACGCAGTATTTT.

This chain connects TRBV10-3 to TRBJ1-2; 7 bases match TRBD1. The CDR3 runs to 13 residues. Germline V gene sequence: CDR1 ENHRY, CDR2 SYGVKD. The V and J ends lost 6 bases and 3 bases, in that order; junction bases with no gene match: 4. The CDR3 nucleotides are TGTGCCATCAGGGAGACAGGGTACTATGGCTACACCTTC. This translates into CAIRETGYYGYTF.

This chain links TRBV11-2 with TRBJ1-1, with 10 nucleotides matching TRBD1. The CDR3 contains 17 residues. J lost 4 bases, V lost 2 bases, and 10 bases had no gene match. Germline V gene lookup returns CDR1 SGHAT and CDR2 FQNNGV. The CDR3: CASSLWTGGPVGTEAFF. The CDR3 bases are TGTGCCAGCAGCTTATGGACAGGGGGACCAGTGGGCACTGAAGCTTTCTTT.

The chain joins TRBV4-2 to TRBJ2-5; 11 nucleotides line up with TRBD1. Germline V gene data show CDR1 as LGHNA and CDR2 as YNFKEQ. This CDR3 spans 16 amino acids. J gave up 4 bases and V 5 bases, and 9 bases lay outside the gene matches. The chain's CDR3 is CASSWTGGASLETQYF. The CDR3 coding sequence is TGTGCCAGCAGCTGGACAGGGGGCGCGTCTTTAGAGACCCAGTACTTC.

As concerns this clone: Other DNA sequences in the sample encode the same CDR3. The chain recombines TRBV5-1 with TRBJ1-6; perhaps TRBD1 as D (5 bases). V lost 2 bases and J lost 7, with 10 bases in between. The CDR3 is 14 amino acids. The V gene's germline CDR1 is SGHRS and CDR2 YFSETQ. The CDR3 nucleotides are TGCGCCAGCAGCTTAGGGCAGGGCAATTCACCCCTCCACTTT. It encodes CASSLGQGNSPLHF.

The rearrangement joins TRBV5-1 to TRBJ2-3; 7 positions agree with TRBD2. V lost 5 bases, J lost 0 bases, and 6 bases stayed unmatched. CDR3 length equals 15 residues. Germline CDR1 and CDR2: SGHRS and YFSETQ. The CDR3 DNA follows: TGCGCCAGCAGACCCCCGGGACTAAGCACAGATACGCAGTATTTT. Amino acid sequence: CASRPPGLSTDTQYF.